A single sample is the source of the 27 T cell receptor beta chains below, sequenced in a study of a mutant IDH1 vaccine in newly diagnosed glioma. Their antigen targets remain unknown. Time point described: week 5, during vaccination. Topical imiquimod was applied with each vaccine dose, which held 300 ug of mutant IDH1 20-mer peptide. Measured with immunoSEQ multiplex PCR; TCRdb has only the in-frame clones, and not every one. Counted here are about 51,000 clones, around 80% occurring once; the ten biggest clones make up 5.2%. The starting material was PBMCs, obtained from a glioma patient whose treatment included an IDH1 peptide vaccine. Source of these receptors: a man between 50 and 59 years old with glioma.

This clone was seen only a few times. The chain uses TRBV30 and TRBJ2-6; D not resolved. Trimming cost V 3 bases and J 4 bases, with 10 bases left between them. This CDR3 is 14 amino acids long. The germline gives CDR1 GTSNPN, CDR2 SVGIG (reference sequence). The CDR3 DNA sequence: TGTGCCTGGAGCATGGACCGAGGGGCCAACGTCCTGACTTTC. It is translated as CAWSMDRGANVLTF. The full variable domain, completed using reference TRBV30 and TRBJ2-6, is SQTIHQWPATLVQPVGSPLSLECTVEGTSNPNLYWYRQAAGRGLQLLFYSVGIGQISSEVPQNLSASRPQDRQFILSSKKLLLSDSGFYLCAWSMDRGANVLTFGAGSRLTVL.

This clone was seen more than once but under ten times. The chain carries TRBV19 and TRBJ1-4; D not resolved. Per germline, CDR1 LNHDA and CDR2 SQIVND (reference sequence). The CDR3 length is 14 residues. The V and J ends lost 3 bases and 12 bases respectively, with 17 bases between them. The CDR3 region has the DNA TGTGCCAGTAGTATTCGACTTTATAGGGTGGAACTGTTTTTT. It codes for CASSIRLYRVELFF.

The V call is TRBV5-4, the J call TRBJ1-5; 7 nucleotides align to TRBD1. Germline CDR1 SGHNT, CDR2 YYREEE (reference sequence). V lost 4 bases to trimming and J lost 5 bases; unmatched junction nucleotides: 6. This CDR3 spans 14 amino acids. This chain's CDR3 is CASSDGGTDQPQHF. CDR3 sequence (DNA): TGTGCCAGCAGCGACGGGGGGACAGATCAGCCCCAGCATTTT.

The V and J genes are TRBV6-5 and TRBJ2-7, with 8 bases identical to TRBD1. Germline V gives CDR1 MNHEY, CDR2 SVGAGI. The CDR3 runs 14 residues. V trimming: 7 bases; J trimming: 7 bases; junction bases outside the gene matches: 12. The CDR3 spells CASKRGQASREQYF. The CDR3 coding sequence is TGTGCCAGCAAAAGGGGACAGGCTTCGCGAGAGCAGTACTTC.

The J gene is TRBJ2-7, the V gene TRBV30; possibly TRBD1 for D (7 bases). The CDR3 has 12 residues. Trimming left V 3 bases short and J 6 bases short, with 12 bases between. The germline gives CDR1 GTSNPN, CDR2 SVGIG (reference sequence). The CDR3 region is CAWSPGGSEQYF. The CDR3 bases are TGTGCCTGGAGCCCAGGGGGGAGCGAGCAGTACTTC.

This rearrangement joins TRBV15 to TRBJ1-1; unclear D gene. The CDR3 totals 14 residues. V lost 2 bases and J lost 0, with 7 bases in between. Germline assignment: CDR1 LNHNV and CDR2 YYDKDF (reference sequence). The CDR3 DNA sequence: TGTGCCACCAGCAGATCGGGGATGAACACTGAAGCTTTCTTT. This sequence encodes CATSRSGMNTEAFF.

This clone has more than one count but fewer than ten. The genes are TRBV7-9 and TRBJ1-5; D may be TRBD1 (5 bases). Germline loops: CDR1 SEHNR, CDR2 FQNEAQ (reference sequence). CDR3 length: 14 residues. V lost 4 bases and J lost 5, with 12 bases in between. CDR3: CASSWDDTYQPQHF. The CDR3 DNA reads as TGTGCCAGCAGCTGGGACGACACCTATCAGCCCCAGCATTTT.

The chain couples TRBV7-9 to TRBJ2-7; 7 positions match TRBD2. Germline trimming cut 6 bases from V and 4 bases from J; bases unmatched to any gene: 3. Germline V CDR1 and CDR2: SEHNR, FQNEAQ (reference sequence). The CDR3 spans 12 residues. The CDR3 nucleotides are TGTGCCAGCAGAATCGGGGGGTACGAGCAGTACTTC. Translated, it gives CASRIGGYEQYF.

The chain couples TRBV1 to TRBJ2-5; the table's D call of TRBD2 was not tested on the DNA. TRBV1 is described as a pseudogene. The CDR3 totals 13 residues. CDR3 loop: CTSSHREPETQYF. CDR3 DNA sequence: TGCACCAGCAGCCATAGAGAGCCGGAGACCCAGTACTTC.

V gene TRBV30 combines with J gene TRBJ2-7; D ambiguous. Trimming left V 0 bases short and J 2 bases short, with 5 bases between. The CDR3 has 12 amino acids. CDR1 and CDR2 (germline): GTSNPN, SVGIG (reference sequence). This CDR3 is CAWSVAAYEQYF. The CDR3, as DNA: TGTGCCTGGAGTGTTGCAGCCTACGAGCAGTACTTC.

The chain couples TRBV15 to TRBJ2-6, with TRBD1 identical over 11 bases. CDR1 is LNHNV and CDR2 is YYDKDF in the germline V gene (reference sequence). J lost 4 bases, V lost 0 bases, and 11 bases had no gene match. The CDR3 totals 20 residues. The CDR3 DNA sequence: TGTGCCACCAGCAGAGATCCCCCCCCGGACAGGGGGCAAGGGGCCAACGTCCTGACTTTC. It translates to CATSRDPPPDRGQGANVLTF.

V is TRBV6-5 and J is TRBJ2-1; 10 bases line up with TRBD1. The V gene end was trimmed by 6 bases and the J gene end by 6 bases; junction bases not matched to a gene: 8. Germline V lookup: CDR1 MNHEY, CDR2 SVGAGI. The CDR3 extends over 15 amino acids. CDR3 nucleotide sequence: TGTGCCAGCAGACTGGGACAGGGGATCCGCAATGAGCAGTTCTTC. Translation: CASRLGQGIRNEQFF.

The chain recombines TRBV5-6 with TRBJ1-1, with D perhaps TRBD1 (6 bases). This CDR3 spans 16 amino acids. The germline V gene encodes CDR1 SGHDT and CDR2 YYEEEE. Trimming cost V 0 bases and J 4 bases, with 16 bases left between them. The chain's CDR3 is CASSLATQGRSTEAFF. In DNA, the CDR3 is TGTGCCAGCAGCTTGGCGACTCAGGGGCGCAGCACTGAAGCTTTCTTT.

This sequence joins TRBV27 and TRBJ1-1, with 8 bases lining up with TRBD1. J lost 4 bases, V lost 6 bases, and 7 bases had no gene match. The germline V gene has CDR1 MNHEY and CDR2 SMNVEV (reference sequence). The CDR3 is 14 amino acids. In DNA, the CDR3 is TGTGCCAGCAGCCCAGGGGGCGGGAGCACTGAAGCTTTCTTT. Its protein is CASSPGGGSTEAFF.

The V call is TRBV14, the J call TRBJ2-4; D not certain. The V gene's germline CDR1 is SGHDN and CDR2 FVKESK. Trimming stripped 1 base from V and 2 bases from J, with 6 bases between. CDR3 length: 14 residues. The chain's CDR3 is CASSQGGTKNIQYF. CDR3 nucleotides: TGTGCCAGCAGCCAAGGGGGTACCAAAAACATTCAGTACTTC.

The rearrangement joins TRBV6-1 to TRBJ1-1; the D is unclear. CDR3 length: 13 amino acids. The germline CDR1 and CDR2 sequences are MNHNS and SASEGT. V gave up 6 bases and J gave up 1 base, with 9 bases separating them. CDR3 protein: CASSGRRNTEAFF. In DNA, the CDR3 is TGTGCCAGCAGCGGACGGCGGAACACTGAAGCTTTCTTT.

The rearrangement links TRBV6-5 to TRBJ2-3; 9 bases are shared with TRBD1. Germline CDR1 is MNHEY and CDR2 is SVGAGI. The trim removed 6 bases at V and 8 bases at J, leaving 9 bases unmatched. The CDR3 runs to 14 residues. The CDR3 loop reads CASSSGTGSSTQYF. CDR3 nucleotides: TGTGCCAGCAGCTCCGGGACAGGGTCCTCTACGCAGTATTTT.

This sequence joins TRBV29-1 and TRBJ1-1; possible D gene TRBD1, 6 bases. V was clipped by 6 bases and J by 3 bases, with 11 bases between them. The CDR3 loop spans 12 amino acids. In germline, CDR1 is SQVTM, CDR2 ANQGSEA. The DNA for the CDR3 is TGCAGCGTGGGTCGGGGGCACACTGAAGCTTTCTTT. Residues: CSVGRGHTEAFF.

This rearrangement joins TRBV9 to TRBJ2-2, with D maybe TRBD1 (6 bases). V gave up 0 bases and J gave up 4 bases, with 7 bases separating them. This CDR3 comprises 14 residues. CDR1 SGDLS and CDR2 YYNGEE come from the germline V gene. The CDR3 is CASSVGTATGELFF. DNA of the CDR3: TGTGCCAGCAGCGTAGGGACAGCCACCGGGGAGCTGTTTTTT.

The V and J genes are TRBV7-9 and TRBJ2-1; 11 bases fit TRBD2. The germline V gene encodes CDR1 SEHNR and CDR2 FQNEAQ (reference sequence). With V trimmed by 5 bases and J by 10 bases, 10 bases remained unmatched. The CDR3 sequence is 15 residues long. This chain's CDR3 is CASSPLAGGPGEQFF. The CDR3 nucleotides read TGTGCCAGCAGCCCTTTAGCGGGGGGGCCGGGAGAGCAGTTCTTC.

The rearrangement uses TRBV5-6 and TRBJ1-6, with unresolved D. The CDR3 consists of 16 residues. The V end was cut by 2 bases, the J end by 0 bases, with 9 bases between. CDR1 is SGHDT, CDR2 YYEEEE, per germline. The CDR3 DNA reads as TGTGCCAGCAGCTTTTGGGTGGCCTCCTATAATTCACCCCTCCACTTT. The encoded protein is CASSFWVASYNSPLHF.

The CDR3 DNA reads TGTGCCAGCAGTTTATCCCCCACACAGCTGTATGGCTACACCTTC. Its protein product is CASSLSPTQLYGYTF. This chain joins TRBV27 and TRBJ1-2; D ambiguous. This CDR3 is 15 amino acids long. Germline V gives CDR1 MNHEY, CDR2 SMNVEV (reference sequence). V lost 0 bases and J 5 bases, leaving 13 bases between the germline ends.

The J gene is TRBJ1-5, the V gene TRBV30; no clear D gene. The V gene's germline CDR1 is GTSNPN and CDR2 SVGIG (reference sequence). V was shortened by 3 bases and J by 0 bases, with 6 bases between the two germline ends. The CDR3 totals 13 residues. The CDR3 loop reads CAWRAGSNQPQHF. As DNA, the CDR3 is TGTGCCTGGAGAGCAGGTAGCAATCAGCCCCAGCATTTT. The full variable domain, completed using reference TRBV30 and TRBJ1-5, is SQTIHQWPATLVQPVGSPLSLECTVEGTSNPNLYWYRQAAGRGLQLLFYSVGIGQISSEVPQNLSASRPQDRQFILSSKKLLLSDSGFYLCAWRAGSNQPQHFGDGTRLSIL.

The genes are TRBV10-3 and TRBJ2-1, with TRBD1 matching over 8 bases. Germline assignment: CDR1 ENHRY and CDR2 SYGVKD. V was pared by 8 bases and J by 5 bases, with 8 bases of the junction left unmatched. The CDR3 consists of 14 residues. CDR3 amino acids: CAIERTGHNNEQFF. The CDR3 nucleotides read TGTGCCATCGAACGGACAGGGCATAACAATGAGCAGTTCTTC.

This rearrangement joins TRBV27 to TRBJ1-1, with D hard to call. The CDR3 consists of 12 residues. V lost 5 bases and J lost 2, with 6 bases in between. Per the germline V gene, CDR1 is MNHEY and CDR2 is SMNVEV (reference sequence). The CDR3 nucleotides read TGTGCCAGCAGTGCCGGTAACACTGAAGCTTTCTTT. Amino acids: CASSAGNTEAFF.

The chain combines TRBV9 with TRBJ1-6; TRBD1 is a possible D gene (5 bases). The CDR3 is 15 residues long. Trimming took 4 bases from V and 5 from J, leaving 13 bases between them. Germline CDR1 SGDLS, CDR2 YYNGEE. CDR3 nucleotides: TGTGCCAGCAGCCGGGGCGACCTAAATAATTCACCCCTCCACTTT. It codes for CASSRGDLNNSPLHF.

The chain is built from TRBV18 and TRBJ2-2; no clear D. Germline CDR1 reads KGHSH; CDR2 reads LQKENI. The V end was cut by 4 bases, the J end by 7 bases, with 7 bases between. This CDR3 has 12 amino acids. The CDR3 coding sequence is TGTGCCAGCTCACAGACGATCGGGGAGCTGTTTTTT. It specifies CASSQTIGELFF.